This T cell receptor (beta chain) was captured by sequencing in a study of blood T cell repertoires in COVID-19. The authors' processing: Researchers report that nucleated cell counts were estimated from reference gene primer amplification. Repertoires were generated with immunoSEQ multiplex PCR, while TCRdb's copy carries only in-frame clones and drops some. Clonal size and the V and J genes are those of that table, whereas D and trimming came from the DNA. Among 160,000 or so clones listed, about 91% were seen once. The receptor was isolated from a woman aged 60 to 75 who had recovered from COVID-19. The source material was peripheral blood.

The CDR3 is CASSPMGGSTEAFF. In DNA form, the CDR3 reads TGTGCCAGCAGCCCCATGGGGGGTTCCACTGAAGCTTTCTTT. V and J are TRBV7-3 and TRBJ1-1, with D maybe TRBD1 (5 bases). The CDR3 runs to 14 residues. Germline CDR1 is SGHTA and CDR2 is FQGTGA. V dropped 5 bases and J dropped 4 bases, with 14 bases sitting between them.